This T cell receptor beta chain was profiled in a study of CD8 T cells in ankylosing spondylitis. CDR3 length equals 14 residues. The ends lost 3 bases at V and 9 bases at J; junction bases unmatched: 8. TCRdb re-called the 5' RACE reads through MiXCR, storing one row per CDR3 protein. Among about 360,000 distinct CDR3 sequences, approximately 22% were seen once, and the ten largest hold 10% to 15%. The sequencing sample was made of blood, either unsorted or a sorted T cell fraction (not recorded which). The sequence derives from a male donor with ankylosing spondylitis or in good health (not recorded which). V and J are TRBV12-3 or TRBV12-4 and TRBJ2-3, with 8 nucleotides matching TRBD1. CDR3 region: CASSLGQAGKTQYF. CDR3 coding DNA: TGTGCCAGCAGTTTGGGACAGGCTGGGAAGACGCAGTATTTT.